This T cell receptor beta chain was recovered during a study of OX40 agonist ivuxolimab in advanced cancers. The repertoire was sequenced with immunoSEQ multiplex PCR; TCRdb's copy has only in-frame clones and lacks some. Of about 80,000 clones in the sample, around 85% were seen once. V lost 5 bases and J 4 bases, leaving 15 bases between the germline ends. The CDR3 totals 15 residues. CDR1 SGHTA and CDR2 FQGTGA come from the germline V gene. If patients had autoimmune disease history or systemic immunosuppression, they were excluded. This sample comprised CD4+ or CD8+ T cells sorted from blood, obtained in a trial of the OX40 agonist ivuxolimab. This rearrangement joins TRBV7-3 to TRBJ2-1, with D hard to call. This TCR came from an adult with an advanced solid tumor such as melanoma, head and neck, liver or kidney cancer. This CDR3 reads CASSPSGAKYNEQFF. CDR3 nucleotide sequence: TGTGCCAGCAGCCCCTCAGGAGCCAAGTACAATGAGCAGTTCTTC.